This TCR beta chain derives from a study of long-term antiretroviral therapy in people with HIV. Whole-study results and caveats: Clones that expanded before ART (that is, prior to treatment) dominated the repertoire at all time points. Absence of data on ART adherence, viral resistance or therapy changes was noted. Controls showed broader CDR3 length ranges than did the HIV repertoires.

The ends were cut back, 5 bases at V and 6 bases at J, with 11 bases in the middle. The CDR3 consists of 13 residues. Germline assignment: CDR1 MNHEY and CDR2 SVGAGI. Treatment for every participant with HIV took place in the United States. On this clone itself: What it binds is unknown.

An immunoSEQ assay, version v3.0, was performed at survey level. Data came from immunoSEQ multiplex PCR; TCRdb stores just in-frame clones and leaves some out. The sample lists 25,000 to 30,000 clones; roughly four fifths were seen once. The material was unsorted PBMCs, obtained 0.8 years before starting antiretroviral therapy. This TCR came from a man between 18 and 29 years old with HIV. This chain joins TRBV6-5 and TRBJ1-5; D gene unclear. The DNA for the CDR3 is TGTGCCAGCAGTCCTGGAGGCGGTCAGCCCCAGCATTTT. It encodes CASSPGGGQPQHF.